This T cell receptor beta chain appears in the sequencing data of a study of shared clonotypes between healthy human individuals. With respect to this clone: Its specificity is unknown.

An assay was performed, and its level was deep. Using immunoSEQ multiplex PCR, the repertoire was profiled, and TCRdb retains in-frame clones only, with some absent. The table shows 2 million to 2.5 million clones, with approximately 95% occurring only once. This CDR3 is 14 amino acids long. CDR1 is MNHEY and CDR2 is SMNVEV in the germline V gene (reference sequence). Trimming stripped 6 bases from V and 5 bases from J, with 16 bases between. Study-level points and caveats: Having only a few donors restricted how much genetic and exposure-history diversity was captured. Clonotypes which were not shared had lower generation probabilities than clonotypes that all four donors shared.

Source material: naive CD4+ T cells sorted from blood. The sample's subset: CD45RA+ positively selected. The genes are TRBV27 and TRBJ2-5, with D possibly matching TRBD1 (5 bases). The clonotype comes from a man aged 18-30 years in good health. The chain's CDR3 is CASSRQTPRETQYF. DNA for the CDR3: TGTGCCAGCAGCCGACAGACACCCCGGGAGACCCAGTACTTC.